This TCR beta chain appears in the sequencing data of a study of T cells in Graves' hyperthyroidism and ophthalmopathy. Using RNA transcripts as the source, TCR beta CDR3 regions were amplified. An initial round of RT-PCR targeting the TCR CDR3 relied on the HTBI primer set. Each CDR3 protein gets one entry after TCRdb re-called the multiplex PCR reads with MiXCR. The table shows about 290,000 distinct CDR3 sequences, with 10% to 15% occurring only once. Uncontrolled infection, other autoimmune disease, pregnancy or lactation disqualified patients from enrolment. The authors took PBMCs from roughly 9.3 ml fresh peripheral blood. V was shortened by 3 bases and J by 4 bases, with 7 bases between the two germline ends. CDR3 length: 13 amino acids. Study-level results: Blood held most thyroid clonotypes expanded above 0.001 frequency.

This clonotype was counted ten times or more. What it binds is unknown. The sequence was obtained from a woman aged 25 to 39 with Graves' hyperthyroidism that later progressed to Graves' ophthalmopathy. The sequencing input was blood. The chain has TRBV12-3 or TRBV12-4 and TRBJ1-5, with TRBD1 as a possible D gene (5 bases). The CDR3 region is CASSLTANQPQHF. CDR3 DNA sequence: TGTGCCAGCAGTTTGACAGCAAATCAGCCCCAGCATTTT.